This T cell receptor (beta chain) was sequenced during a study of T cell responses to AZD1222 COVID-19 vaccine. CDR1 is MNHEY, CDR2 SVGEGT, per germline. Trimming pared 4 bases from V and 5 bases from J, leaving 11 bases between. The CDR3 is 13 residues long. The method was immunoSEQ multiplex PCR; TCRdb's version includes in-frame clones alone and lacks a portion of them. The table has approximately 130,000 clones, approximately 91% seen once. The TCR originated in an adult who received the AZD1222 COVID-19 vaccine. The source material was peripheral blood, sampled 28 days after the second AZD1222 dose. The genes are TRBV6-2 or TRBV6-3 and TRBJ1-1, with D uncertain. CDR3 amino acids: CASSWSRGTEAFF. The CDR3 region has the DNA TGTGCCAGCAGTTGGTCAAGAGGGACTGAAGCTTTCTTT.